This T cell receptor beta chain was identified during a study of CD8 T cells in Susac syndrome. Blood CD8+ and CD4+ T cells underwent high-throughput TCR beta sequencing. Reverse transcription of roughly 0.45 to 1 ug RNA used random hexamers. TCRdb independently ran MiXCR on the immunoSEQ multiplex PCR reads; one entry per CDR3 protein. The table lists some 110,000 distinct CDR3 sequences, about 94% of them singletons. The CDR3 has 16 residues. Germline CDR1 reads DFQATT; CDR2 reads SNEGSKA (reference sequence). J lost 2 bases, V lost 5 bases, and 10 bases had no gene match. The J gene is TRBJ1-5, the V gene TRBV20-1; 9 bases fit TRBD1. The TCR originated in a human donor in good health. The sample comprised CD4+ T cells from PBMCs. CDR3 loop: CSASGTGYSGNQPQHF. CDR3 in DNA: TGCAGTGCTTCCGGGACAGGGTACAGCGGCAATCAGCCCCAGCATTTT.